This TCR beta chain comes out of a study of OX40 agonist ivuxolimab in advanced cancers. CDR1 and CDR2 (germline): MNHEY, SVGAGI. V dropped 5 bases and J dropped 6 bases, with 16 bases sitting between them. This CDR3 contains 15 residues. Clones were sequenced by immunoSEQ multiplex PCR, and TCRdb holds only the in-frame ones, with some missing. The sample lists tens of thousands of clones; 75% to 90% were seen once. Autoimmune disease history or systemic immunosuppression was exclusionary. This clone is medium-sized by share. This clonotype originated in an adult with an advanced solid tumor such as melanoma, head and neck, liver or kidney cancer. The chain uses TRBV6-5 and TRBJ2-2, with a possible D match to TRBD1 (6 bases). The sequencing here drew on CD4+ or CD8+ T cells sorted from blood, taken in a trial of the OX40 agonist ivuxolimab. DNA for the CDR3: TGTGCCAGCAGTCCATTCCAGGGGCCTTCCGGGGAGCTGTTTTTT. Its translation is CASSPFQGPSGELFF.